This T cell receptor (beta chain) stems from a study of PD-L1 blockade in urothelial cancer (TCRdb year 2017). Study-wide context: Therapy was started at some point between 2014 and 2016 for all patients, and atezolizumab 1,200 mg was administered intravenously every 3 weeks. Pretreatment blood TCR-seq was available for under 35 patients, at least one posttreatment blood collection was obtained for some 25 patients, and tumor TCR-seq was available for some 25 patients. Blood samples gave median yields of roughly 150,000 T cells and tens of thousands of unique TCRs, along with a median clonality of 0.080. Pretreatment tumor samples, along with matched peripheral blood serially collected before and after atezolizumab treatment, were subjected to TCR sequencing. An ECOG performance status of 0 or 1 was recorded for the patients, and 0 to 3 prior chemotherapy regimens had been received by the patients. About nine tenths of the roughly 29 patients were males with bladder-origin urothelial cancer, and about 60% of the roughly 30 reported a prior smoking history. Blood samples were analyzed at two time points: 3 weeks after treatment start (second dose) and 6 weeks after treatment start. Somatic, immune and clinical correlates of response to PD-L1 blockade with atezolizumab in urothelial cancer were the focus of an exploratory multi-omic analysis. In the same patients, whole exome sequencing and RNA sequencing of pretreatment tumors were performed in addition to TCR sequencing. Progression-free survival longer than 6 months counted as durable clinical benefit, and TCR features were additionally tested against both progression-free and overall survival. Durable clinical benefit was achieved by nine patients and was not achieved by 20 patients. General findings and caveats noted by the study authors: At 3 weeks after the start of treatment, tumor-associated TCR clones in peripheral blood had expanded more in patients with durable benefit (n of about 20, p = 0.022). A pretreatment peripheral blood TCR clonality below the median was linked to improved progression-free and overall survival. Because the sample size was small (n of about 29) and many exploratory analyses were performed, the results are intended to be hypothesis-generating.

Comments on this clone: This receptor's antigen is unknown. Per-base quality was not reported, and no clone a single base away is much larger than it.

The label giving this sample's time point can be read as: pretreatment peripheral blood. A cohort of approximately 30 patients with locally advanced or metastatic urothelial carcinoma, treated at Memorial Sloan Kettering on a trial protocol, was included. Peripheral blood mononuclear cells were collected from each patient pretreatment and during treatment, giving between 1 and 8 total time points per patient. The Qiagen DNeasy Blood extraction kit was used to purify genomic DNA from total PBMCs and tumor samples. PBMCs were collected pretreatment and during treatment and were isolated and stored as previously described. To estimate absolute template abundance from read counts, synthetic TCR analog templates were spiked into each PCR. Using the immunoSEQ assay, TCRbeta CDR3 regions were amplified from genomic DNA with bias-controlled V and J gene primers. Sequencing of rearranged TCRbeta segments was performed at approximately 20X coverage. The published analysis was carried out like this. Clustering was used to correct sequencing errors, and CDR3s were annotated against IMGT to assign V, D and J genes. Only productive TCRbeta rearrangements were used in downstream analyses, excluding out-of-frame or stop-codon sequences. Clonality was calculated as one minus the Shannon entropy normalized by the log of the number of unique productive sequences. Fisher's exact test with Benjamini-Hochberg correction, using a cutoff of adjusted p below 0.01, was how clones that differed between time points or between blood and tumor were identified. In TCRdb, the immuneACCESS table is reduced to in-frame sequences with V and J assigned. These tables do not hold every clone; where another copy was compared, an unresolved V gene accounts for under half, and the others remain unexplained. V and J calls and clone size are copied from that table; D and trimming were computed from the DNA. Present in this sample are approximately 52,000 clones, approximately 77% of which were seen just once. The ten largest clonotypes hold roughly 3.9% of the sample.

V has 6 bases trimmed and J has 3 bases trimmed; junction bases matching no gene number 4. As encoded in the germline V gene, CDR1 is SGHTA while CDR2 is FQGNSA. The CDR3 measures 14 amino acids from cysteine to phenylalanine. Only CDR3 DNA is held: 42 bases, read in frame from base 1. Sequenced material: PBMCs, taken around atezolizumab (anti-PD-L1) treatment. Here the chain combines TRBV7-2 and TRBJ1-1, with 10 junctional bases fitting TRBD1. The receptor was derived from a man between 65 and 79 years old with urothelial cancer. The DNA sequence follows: TGTGCCAGCAGAGGACAGGGGGAAGACACTGAAGCTTTCTTT. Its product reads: CASRGQGEDTEAFF.